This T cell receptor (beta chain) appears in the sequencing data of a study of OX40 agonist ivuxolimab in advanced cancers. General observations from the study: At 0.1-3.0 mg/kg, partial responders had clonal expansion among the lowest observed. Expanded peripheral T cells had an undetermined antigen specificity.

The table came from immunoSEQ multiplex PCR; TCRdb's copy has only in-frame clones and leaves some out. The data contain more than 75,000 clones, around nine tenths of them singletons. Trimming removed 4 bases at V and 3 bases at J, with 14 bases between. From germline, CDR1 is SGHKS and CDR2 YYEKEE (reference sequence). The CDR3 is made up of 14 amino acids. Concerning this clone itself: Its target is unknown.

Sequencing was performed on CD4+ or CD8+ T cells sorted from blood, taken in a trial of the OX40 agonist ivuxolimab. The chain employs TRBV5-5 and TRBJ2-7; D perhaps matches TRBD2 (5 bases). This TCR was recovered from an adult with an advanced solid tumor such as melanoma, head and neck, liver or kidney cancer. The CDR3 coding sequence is TGTGCCAGCAGCCTCGGACTGAGTATCTACGAGCAGTACTTC. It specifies CASSLGLSIYEQYF.